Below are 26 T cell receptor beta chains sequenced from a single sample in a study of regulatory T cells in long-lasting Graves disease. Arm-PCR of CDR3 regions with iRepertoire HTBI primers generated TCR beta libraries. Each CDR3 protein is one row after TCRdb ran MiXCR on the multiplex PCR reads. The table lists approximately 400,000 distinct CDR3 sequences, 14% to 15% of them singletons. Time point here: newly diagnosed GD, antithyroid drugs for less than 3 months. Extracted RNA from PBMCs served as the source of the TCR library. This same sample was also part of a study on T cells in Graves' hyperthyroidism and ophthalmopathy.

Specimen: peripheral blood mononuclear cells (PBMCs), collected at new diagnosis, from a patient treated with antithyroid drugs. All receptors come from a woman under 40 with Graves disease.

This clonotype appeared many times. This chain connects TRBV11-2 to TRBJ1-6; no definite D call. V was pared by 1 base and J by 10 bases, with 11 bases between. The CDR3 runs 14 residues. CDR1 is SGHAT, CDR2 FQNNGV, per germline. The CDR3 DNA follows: TGTGCCAGCAGCTTAGTTATAATGGGATCACCCCTCCACTTT. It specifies CASSLVIMGSPLHF.

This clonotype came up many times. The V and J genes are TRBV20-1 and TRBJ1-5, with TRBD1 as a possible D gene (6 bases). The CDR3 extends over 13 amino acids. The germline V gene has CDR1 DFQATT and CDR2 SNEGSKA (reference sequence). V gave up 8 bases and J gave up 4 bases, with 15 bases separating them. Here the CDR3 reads CSQSRGGNQPQHF. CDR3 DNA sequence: TGCAGTCAATCCAGGGGTGGAAATCAGCCCCAGCATTTT.

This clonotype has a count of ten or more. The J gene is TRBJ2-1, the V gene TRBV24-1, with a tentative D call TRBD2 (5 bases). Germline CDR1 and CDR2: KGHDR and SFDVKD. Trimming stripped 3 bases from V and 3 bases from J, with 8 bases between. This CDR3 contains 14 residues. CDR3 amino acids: CATSDTRDYNEQFF. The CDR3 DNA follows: TGTGCCACCAGTGATACCCGGGACTACAATGAGCAGTTCTTC.

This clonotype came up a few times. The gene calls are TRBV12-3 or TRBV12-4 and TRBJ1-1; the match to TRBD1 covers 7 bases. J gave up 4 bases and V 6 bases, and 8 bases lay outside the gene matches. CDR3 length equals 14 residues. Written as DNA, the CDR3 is TGTGCCAGCAGAACAGGGGCATATAGCACTGAAGCTTTCTTT. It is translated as CASRTGAYSTEAFF.

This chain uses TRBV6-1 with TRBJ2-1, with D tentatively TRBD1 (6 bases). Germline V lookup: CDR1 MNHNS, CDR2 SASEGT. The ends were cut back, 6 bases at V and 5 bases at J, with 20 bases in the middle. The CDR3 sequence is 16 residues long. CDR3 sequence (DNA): TGTGCCAGCAGCGGCCTCACCGGGACAAGAAACAATGAGCAGTTCTTC. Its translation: CASSGLTGTRNNEQFF.

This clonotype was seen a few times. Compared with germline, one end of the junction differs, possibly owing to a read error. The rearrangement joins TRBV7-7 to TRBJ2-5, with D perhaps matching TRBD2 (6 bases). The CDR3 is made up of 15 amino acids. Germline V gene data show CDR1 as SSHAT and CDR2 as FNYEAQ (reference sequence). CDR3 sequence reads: CASSPQGGTMWTQYF. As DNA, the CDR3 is TGTGCTAGCAGCCCGCAGGGAGGAACTATGTGGACCCAGTACTTC.

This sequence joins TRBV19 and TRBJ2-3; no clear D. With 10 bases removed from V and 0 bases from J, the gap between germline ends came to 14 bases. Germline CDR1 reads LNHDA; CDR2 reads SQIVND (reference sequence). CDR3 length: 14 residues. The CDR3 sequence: CATSRTASTDTQYF. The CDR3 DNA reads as TGTGCCACCTCCCGGACGGCTAGCACAGATACGCAGTATTTT. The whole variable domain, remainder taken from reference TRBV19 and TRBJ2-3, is DGGITQSPKYLFRKEGQNVTLSCEQNLNHDAMYWYRQDPGQGLRLIYYSQIVNDFQKGDIAEGYSVSREKKESFPLTVTSAQKNPTAFYLCATSRTASTDTQYFGPGTRLTVL.

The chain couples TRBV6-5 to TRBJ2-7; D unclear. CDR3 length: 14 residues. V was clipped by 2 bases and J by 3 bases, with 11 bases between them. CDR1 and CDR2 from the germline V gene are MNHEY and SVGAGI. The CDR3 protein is CASSYEETGYEQYF. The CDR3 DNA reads TGTGCCAGCAGTTACGAGGAGACGGGCTACGAGCAGTACTTC.

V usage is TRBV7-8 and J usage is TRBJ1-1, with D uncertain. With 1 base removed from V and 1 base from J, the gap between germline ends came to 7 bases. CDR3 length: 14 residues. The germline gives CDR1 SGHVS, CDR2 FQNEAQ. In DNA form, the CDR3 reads TGTGCCAGCAGCTTAGGGGAGAGGAACACTGAAGCTTTCTTT. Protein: CASSLGERNTEAFF.

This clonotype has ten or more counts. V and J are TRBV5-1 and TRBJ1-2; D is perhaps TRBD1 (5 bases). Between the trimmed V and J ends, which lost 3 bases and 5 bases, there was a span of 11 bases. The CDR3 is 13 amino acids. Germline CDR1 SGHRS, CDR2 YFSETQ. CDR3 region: CASSSEGSYGYTF. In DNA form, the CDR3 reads TGCGCCAGCAGCTCCGAGGGGAGTTATGGCTACACCTTC.

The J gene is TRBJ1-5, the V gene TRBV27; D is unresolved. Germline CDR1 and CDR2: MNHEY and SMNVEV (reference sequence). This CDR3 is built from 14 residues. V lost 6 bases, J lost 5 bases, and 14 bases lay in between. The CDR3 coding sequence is TGTGCCAGCAGCTCCCTCGGAAGGGATCAGCCCCAGCATTTT. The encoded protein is CASSSLGRDQPQHF.

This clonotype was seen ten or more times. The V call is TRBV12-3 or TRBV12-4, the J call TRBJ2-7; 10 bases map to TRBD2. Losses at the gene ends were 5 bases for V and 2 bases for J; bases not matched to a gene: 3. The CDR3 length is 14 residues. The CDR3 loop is CASSRTSGAYEQYF. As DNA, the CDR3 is TGTGCCAGCAGTCGGACTAGCGGCGCCTACGAGCAGTACTTC.

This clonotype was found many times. CDR3 in amino acids: CASSQGLVGLAGANYEQYF. DNA for the CDR3: TGTGCCAGCAGCCAAGGACTAGTAGGACTAGCGGGAGCGAACTACGAGCAGTACTTC. The rearrangement joins TRBV3-1 to TRBJ2-7; 13 nucleotides align to TRBD2. V lost 1 base, J lost 3 bases, and 12 bases stayed unmatched. Germline CDR1 is LGHDT and CDR2 is YNNKEL (reference sequence). CDR3 length: 19 residues.

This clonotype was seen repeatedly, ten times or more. The CDR3 DNA reads TGCAGTGCCATAGCGGGAGGCGAGACCCAGTACTTC. Its translation: CSAIAGGETQYF. This chain connects TRBV20-1 to TRBJ2-5, with 10 bases lining up with TRBD2. CDR1 is DFQATT and CDR2 is SNEGSKA in the germline V gene (reference sequence). The CDR3 sequence is 12 residues long. After removal of 6 bases from V and 5 bases from J, the junction contained 3 bases not matched to a gene.

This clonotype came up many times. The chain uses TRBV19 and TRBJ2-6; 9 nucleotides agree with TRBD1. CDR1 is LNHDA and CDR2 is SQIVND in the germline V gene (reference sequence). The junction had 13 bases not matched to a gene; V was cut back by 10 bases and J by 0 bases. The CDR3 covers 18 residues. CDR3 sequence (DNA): TGTGCCACCCAGAAAGGACAGGGGTTTCCCTCTGGGGCCAACGTCCTGACTTTC. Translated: CATQKGQGFPSGANVLTF.

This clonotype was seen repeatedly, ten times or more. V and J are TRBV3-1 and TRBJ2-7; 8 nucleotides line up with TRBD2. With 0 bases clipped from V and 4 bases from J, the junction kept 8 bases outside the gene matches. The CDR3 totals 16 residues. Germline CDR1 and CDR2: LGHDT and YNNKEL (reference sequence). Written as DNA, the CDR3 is TGTGCCAGCAGCCAAGAGGGGGGACTAGAGAAATACGAGCAGTACTTC. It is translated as CASSQEGGLEKYEQYF.

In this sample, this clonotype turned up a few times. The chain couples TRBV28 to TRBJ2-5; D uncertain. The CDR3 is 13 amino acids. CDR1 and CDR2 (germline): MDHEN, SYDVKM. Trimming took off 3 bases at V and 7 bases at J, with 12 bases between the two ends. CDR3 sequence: CASSFFWSRTQYF. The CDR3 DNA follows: TGTGCCAGCAGTTTTTTCTGGTCGAGGACCCAGTACTTC.

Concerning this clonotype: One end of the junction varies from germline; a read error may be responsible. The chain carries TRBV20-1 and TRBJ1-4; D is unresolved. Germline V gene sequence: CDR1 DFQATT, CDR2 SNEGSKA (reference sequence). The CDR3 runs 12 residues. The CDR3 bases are TGCAGTGCCCGACCCCAGGAGGAAAGACTGTTTTTT. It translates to CSARPQEERLFF.

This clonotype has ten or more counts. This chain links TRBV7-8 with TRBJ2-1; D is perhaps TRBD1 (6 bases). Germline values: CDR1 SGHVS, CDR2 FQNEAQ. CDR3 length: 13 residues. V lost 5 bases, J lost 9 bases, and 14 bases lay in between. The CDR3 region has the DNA TGTGCCAGCAGCCTAACAGGGAACGGTGAGCAGTTCTTC. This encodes CASSLTGNGEQFF. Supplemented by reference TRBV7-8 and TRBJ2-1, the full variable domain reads GAGVSQSPRYKVAKRGQDVALRCDPISGHVSLFWYQQALGQGPEFLTYFQNEAQLDKSGLPSDRFFAERPEGSVSTLKIQRTQQEDSAVYLCASSLTGNGEQFFGPGTRLTVL.

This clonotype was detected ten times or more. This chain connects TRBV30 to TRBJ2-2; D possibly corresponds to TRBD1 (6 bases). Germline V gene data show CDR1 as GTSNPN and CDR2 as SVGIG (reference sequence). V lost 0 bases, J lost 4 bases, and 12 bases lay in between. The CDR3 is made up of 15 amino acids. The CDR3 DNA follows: TGTGCCTGGAGTGTACTGGGGGCTCGCACCGGGGAGCTGTTTTTT. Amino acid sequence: CAWSVLGARTGELFF.

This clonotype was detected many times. CDR3 loop: CASSHHGQGGNEQYF. In DNA, the CDR3 is TGTGCCAGCAGCCACCACGGACAGGGGGGTAACGAGCAGTACTTC. The gene calls are TRBV3-1 and TRBJ2-7, with TRBD1 identical over 10 bases. The germline gives CDR1 LGHDT, CDR2 YNNKEL (reference sequence). J gave up 5 bases and V 3 bases, and 7 bases lay outside the gene matches. The CDR3 is 15 amino acids.

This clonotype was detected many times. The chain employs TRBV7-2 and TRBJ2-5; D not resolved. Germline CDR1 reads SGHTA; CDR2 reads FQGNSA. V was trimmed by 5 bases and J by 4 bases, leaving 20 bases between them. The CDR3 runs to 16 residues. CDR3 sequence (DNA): TGTGCCAGCAGCCCAGTTCTAGGACGCGCCTTAGAGACCCAGTACTTC. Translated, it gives CASSPVLGRALETQYF.

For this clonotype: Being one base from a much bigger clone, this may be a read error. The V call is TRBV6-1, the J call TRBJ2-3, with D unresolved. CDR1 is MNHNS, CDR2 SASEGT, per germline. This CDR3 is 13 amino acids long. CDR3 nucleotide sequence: TGTGCCGGCAGTGAACGGGCCGGAGATACGCAGTATTTT. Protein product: CAGSERAGDTQYF.

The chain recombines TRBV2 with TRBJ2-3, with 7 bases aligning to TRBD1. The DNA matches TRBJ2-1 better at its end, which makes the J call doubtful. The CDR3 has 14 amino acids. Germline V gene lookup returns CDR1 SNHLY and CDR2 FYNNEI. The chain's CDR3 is CASSATGRSYEQFF. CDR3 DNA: TGTGCCAGCAGCGCGACAGGGCGCTCCTACGAGCAGTTCTTC.

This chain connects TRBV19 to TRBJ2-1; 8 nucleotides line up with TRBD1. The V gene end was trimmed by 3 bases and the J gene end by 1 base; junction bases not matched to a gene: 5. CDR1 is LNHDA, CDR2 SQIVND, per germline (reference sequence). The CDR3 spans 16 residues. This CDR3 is CASSIGDRLSYNEQFF. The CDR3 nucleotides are TGTGCCAGTAGTATCGGGGACAGGTTATCCTACAATGAGCAGTTCTTC.

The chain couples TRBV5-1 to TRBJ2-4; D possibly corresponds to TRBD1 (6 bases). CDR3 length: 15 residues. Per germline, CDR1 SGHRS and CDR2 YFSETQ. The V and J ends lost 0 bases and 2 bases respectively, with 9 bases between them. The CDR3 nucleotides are TGCGCCAGCAGCTTGGAGGGGGTTTCCAAAAACATTCAGTACTTC. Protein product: CASSLEGVSKNIQYF.